The 8 T cell receptor beta chains below were found in one sample sequenced in a study of monozygotic twins with inflammatory bowel disease. No DNA is given; TCRdb re-called the 5' RACE reads and lists each CDR3 protein once. The sample yields approximately 110,000 distinct CDR3 sequences, of which the top ten take up roughly 12%. Sequenced material: blood. These receptors were taken from a human donor with ulcerative colitis or Crohn's disease, or a healthy co-twin of an affected twin (not recorded which).

The genes are TRBV11-2 and TRBJ2-1; TCRdb's D gene call, TRBD2, goes unchecked for lack of DNA. Germline assignment: CDR1 SGHAT and CDR2 FQNNGV. The CDR3 sequence is 14 residues long. The CDR3 here is CATQLAGGWDEQFF. Variable domain in full (rest from reference TRBV11-2 and TRBJ2-1): EAGVAQSPRYKIIEKRQSVAFWCNPISGHATLYWYQQILGQGPKLLIQFQNNGVVDDSQLPKDRFSAERLKGVDSTLKIQPAKLEDSAVYLCATQLAGGWDEQFFGPGTRLTVL.

This rearrangement joins TRBV5-1 to TRBJ2-2; TCRdb designates TRBD2, a call that cannot be tested without DNA. The CDR3 covers 14 residues. Germline V gene data show CDR1 as SGHRS and CDR2 as YFSETQ. This CDR3 reads CASSPGGATGELFF. The whole variable domain, filled in from reference TRBV5-1 and TRBJ2-2, reads KAGVTQTPRYLIKTRGQQVTLSCSPISGHRSVSWYQQTPGQGLQFLFEYFSETQRNKGNFPGRFSGRQFSNSRSEMNVSTLELGDSALYLCASSPGGATGELFFGEGSRLTVL.

V gene TRBV4-3 combines with J gene TRBJ2-7; TCRdb's D gene call, TRBD1, goes unchecked for lack of DNA. The CDR3 has 15 amino acids. The germline gives CDR1 LGHNA, CDR2 YSLEER. The CDR3 loop reads CASSQAPGQGYEQYF.

This sequence joins TRBV24-1 and TRBJ2-1; TCRdb indicates TRBD2, and absent DNA this call remains unverified. The CDR3 sequence is 20 residues long. In germline, CDR1 is KGHDR, CDR2 SFDVKD. CDR3 sequence reads: CATSLCGLAGGPLSYNEQFF.

The chain has TRBV5-1 and TRBJ1-1; TCRdb reports TRBD1, a call that lacks DNA to check it against. This CDR3 has 14 residues. Germline-derived CDR1 and CDR2 are SGHRS and YFSETQ. This chain's CDR3 is CASIRDRENTEAFF.

This rearrangement joins TRBV6-5 to TRBJ2-1; TCRdb names TRBD2, which stays unverified in the absence of DNA. Per the germline V gene, CDR1 is MNHEY and CDR2 is SVGAGI. CDR3 length: 16 residues. The chain's CDR3 is CASSYYSGSSYNEQFF.

This rearrangement joins TRBV4-1 to TRBJ1-2; absent DNA, TCRdb's TRBD1 call cannot be checked. The CDR3 extends over 16 amino acids. In germline, CDR1 is MGHRA, CDR2 YSYEKL. The CDR3 here is CASSQDLTGVGYGYTF.

This sequence joins TRBV12-3 or TRBV12-4 and TRBJ1-2; TCRdb reports TRBD1, a call that lacks DNA to check it against. The CDR3 runs 15 residues. CDR3: CASSLEGQGNYGYTF.